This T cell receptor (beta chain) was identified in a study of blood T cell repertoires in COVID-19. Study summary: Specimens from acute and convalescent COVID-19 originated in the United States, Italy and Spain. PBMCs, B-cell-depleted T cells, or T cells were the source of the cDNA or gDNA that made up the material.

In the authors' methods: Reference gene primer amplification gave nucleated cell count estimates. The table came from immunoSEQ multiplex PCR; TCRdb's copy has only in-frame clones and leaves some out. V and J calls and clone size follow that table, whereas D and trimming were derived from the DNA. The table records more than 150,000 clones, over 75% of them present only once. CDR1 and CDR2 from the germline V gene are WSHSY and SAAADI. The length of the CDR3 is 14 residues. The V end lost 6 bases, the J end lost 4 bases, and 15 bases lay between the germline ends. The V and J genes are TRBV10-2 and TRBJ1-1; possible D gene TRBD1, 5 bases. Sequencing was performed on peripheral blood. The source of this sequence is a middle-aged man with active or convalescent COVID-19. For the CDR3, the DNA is TGCGCCAGCAGGGAGGCAGGGAGGTTCACTGAAGCTTTCTTT. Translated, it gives CASREAGRFTEAFF.